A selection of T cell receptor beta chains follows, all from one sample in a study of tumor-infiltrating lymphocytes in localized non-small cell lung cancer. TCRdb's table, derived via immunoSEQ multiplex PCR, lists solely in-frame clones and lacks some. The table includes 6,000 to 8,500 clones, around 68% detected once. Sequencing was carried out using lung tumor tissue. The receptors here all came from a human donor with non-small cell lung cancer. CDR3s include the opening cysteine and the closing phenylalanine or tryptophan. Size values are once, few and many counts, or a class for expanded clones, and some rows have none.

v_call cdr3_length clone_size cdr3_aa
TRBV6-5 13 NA CASSYSNKYEQYF
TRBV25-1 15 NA CASSEPTSGGLEQYF
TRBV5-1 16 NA CASSWGGTSGDYEQYF
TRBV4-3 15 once CASSQDIRDNQPQHF
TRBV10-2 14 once CASRLGTGAYEQYF
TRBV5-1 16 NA CASSLNPGANSYEQYF
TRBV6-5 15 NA CASSYLGALSTEAFF
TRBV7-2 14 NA CASSPGGPQETQYF
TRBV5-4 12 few CALTGGDTEAFF
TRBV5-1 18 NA CASSWTSGVSPSYNEQFF
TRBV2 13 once CASSSWEGQPQHF
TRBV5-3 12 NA CARSLGIYEQYF
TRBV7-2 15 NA CASSQVGSYNSPLHF
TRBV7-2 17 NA CASSSAPGQRAMETQYF
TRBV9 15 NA CASSVGGHGRETQYF
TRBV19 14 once CASSHTWYQETQYF
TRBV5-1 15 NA CASSPGQATGTEAFF